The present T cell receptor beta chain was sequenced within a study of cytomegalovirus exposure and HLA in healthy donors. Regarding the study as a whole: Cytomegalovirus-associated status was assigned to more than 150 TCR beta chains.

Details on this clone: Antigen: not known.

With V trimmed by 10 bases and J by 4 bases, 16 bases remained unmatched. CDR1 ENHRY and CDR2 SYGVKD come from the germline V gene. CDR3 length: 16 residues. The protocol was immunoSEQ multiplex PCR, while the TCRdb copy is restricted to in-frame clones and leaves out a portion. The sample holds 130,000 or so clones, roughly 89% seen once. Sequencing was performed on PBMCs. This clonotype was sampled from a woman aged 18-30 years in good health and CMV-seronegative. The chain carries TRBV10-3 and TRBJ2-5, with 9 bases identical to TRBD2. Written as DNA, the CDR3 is TGTGCCACCGCGAGGTCAGGCGGGGGGGCTCCAGAGACCCAGTACTTC. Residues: CATARSGGGAPETQYF.